These 11 T cell receptor beta chains originate from one sample sequenced in a study of T cells in Graves' hyperthyroidism and ophthalmopathy. Template material for amplifying TCR beta CDR3 regions consisted of RNA transcripts. HTBI primers were the set used in a first-round RT-PCR of the TCR CDR3. TCRdb ran MiXCR on the multiplex PCR reads and lists one entry per CDR3 protein. The sample holds some 270,000 distinct CDR3 sequences, about an eighth seen once. Sequencing input: blood. These receptors came from a woman aged 25 to 45 with Graves' hyperthyroidism that later progressed to Graves' ophthalmopathy.

This clonotype was observed many times. The genes are TRBV7-2 and TRBJ2-5, with 8 bases lining up with TRBD1. CDR3 length equals 14 residues. Germline trimming cut 2 bases from V and 5 bases from J; bases unmatched to any gene: 4. The germline gives CDR1 SGHTA, CDR2 FQGNSA. The DNA for the CDR3 is TGTGCCAGCAGCTTACCTAGACAGGGGGAGACCCAGTACTTC. Protein: CASSLPRQGETQYF.

The chain joins TRBV10-3 to TRBJ2-4; D may correspond to TRBD1 or TRBD2 (6 bases each). Per the germline V gene, CDR1 is ENHRY and CDR2 is SYGVKD. The CDR3 has 14 amino acids. V lost 10 bases, J lost 1 base, and 14 bases lay in between. This CDR3 reads CATQRGEAKNIQYF. The CDR3 DNA sequence: TGTGCCACGCAAAGGGGGGAGGCCAAAAACATTCAGTACTTC.

The sample holds many counts of this clonotype. The chain uses TRBV24-1 and TRBJ2-7, with a possible D match to TRBD1 (6 bases). CDR1 KGHDR and CDR2 SFDVKD come from the germline V gene. The CDR3 extends over 16 amino acids. Trimming pared 1 base from V and 0 bases from J, leaving 12 bases between. The DNA of the CDR3 is TGTGCCACCAGTGATTTCGGGGACACCCACTCCTACGAGCAGTACTTC. Protein sequence: CATSDFGDTHSYEQYF.

This clonotype came up a few times. This sequence joins TRBV6-1 and TRBJ2-5; 12 positions match TRBD2. Trimming at V came to 5 bases and at J to 4 bases, leaving 5 bases not matched to a gene. Germline loops: CDR1 MNHNS, CDR2 SASEGT. The CDR3 covers 15 residues. CDR3 loop: CASSNLAGGPETQYF. DNA for the CDR3: TGTGCCAGCAGTAACCTAGCGGGAGGGCCAGAGACCCAGTACTTC.

This clonotype was detected many times. V is TRBV2 and J is TRBJ2-3, with D maybe TRBD1 (5 bases). This CDR3 is built from 14 residues. The germline V gene encodes CDR1 SNHLY and CDR2 FYNNEI. The V and J ends lost 3 bases and 4 bases respectively, with 11 bases between them. CDR3 sequence reads: CASSDQGGPDTQYF. DNA for the CDR3: TGTGCCAGCAGTGACCAGGGTGGGCCAGATACGCAGTATTTT.

This clonotype was picked up many times. The V gene is TRBV11-2, the J gene TRBJ1-1, with D perhaps matching TRBD1 (6 bases). V gave up 5 bases and J gave up 10 bases, with 14 bases separating them. The germline gives CDR1 SGHAT, CDR2 FQNNGV. This CDR3 has 12 residues. CDR3 residues: CASSTPGTRAFF. The CDR3 DNA reads as TGTGCCAGCAGCACCCCCGGGACAAGAGCTTTCTTT.

This clonotype was observed at least ten times. Germline and junction disagree at one end, which may indicate a read error. CDR3 residues: CASSPDYGGLNF. CDR3 DNA: TGTGCCAGCAGCCCCGACTACGGTGGGCTCAACTTC. The genes are TRBV7-2 and TRBJ2-5, with D perhaps matching TRBD2 (5 bases). Germline loops: CDR1 SGHTA, CDR2 FQGNSA. The CDR3 has 12 amino acids.

This clonotype was picked up many times. The CDR3 DNA sequence: TGTGCCAGCAGCTTAACGGGTCCAGGGGCGCATAATGAAAAACTGTTTTTT. It codes for CASSLTGPGAHNEKLFF. The chain combines TRBV7-2 with TRBJ1-4; D is possibly TRBD1 (6 bases). This CDR3 comprises 17 residues. Germline CDR1 and CDR2: SGHTA and FQGNSA. Trimming pared 2 bases from V and 4 bases from J, leaving 17 bases between.

Turning to this clonotype: This may arise from a read error, as a much more abundant clone is one base away. This chain uses TRBV7-9 with TRBJ1-1; TRBD1 might be the D (6 bases). Germline V lookup: CDR1 SEHNR, CDR2 FQNEAQ (reference sequence). The length of the CDR3 is 13 residues. The CDR3 region is CASSPTYRDEGFF. CDR3 in DNA: TGTGCCAGCAGTCCAACTTACAGGGATGAAGGTTTCTTT.

This clonotype showed up many times. V gene TRBV28 combines with J gene TRBJ2-3; 10 bases map to TRBD2. Germline V gives CDR1 MDHEN, CDR2 SYDVKM. Unmatched junction bases numbered 7, after V lost 11 bases and J lost 5 bases. CDR3 length: 13 residues. The DNA for the CDR3 is TGTGCCTCCTCTAGCGGGAGCGGAGATACGCAGTATTTT. Its translation is CASSSGSGDTQYF.

At least ten counts were recorded for this clonotype. The V and J genes are TRBV20-1 and TRBJ1-1; D uncertain. CDR1 is DFQATT, CDR2 SNEGSKA, per germline (reference sequence). CDR3 size: 12 residues. Trimming removed 8 bases from V and 1 base from J, with 11 bases in between. CDR3 DNA sequence: TGCAGTCACCTTCGGACGAACACTGAAGCTTTCTTT. Protein sequence: CSHLRTNTEAFF.